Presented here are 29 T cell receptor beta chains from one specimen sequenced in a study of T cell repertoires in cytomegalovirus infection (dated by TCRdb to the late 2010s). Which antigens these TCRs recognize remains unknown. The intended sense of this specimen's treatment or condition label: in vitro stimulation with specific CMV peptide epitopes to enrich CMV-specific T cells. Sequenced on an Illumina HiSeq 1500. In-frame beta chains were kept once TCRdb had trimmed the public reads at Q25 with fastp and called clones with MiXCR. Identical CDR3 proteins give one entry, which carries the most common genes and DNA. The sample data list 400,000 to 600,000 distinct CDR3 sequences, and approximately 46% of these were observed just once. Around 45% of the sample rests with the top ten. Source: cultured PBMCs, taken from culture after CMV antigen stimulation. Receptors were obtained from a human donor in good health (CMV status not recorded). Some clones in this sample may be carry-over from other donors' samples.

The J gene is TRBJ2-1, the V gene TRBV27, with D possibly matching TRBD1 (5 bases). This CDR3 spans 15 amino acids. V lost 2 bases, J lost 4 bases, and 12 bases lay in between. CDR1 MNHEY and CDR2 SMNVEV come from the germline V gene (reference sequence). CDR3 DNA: TGTGCCAGCAGTTTAGGGGCTAACCCATACAATGAGCAGTTCTTC. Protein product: CASSLGANPYNEQFF.

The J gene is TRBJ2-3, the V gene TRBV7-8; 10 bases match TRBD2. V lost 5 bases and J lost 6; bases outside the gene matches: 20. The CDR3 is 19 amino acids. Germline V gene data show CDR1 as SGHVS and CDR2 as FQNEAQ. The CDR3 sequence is CASSKTKAGTSVRGDTQYF. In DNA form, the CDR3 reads TGTGCCAGCAGCAAGACCAAGGCCGGGACTAGCGTACGGGGGGATACGCAGTATTTT.

This CDR3 reads CASRTHLTGEAFF. DNA of the CDR3: TGTGCCAGCAGAACCCACCTGACAGGGGAAGCTTTCTTT. This rearrangement joins TRBV7-2 to TRBJ1-1; TRBD1 matches at 7 bases. J gave up 8 bases and V 6 bases, and 9 bases lay outside the gene matches. Per the germline V gene, CDR1 is SGHTA and CDR2 is FQGNSA. This CDR3 is built from 13 residues.

This CDR3 is CASGTQEEPTYEQYF. CDR3 in DNA: TGTGCCAGCGGGACCCAAGAAGAACCAACCTACGAGCAGTACTTC. J is TRBJ2-7 and V is TRBV27, with D perhaps given as TRBD1 or TRBD2 (5 bases each). With 8 bases removed from V and 2 bases from J, the gap between germline ends came to 19 bases. Looked up from germline, CDR1 is MNHEY and CDR2 is SMNVEV (reference sequence). The CDR3 is 15 residues long.

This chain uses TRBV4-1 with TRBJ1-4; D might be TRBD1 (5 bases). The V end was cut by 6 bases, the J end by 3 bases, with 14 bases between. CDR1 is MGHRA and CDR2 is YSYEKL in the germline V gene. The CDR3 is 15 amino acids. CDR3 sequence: CASSHRDSSNEKLFF. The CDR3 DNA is TGCGCCAGCAGTCACCGGGACTCCTCTAATGAAAAACTGTTTTTT.

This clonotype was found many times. Here the CDR3 reads CASTPSGTGTILAKNIQYF. Here the CDR3 DNA reads TGTGCCAGCACCCCTTCCGGGACAGGGACGATACTAGCCAAAAACATTCAGTACTTC. The chain couples TRBV7-2 to TRBJ2-4; TRBD1 agrees at 9 bases. Germline-derived CDR1 and CDR2 are SGHTA and FQGNSA. The CDR3 has 19 residues. The V gene end was trimmed by 7 bases and the J gene end by 0 bases; junction bases not matched to a gene: 16.

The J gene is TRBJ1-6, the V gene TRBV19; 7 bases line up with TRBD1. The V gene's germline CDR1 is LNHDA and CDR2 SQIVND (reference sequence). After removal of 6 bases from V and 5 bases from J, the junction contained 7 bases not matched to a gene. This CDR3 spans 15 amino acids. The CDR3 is CASSRDRDDNSPLHF. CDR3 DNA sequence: TGTGCCAGTAGCCGCGACAGGGACGATAATTCACCCCTCCACTTT. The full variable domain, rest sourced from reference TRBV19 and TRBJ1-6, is DGGITQSPKYLFRKEGQNVTLSCEQNLNHDAMYWYRQDPGQGLRLIYYSQIVNDFQKGDIAEGYSVSREKKESFPLTVTSAQKNPTAFYLCASSRDRDDNSPLHFGNGTRLTVT.

The CDR3 sequence is CASSQDGGRDEQFF. In DNA form, the CDR3 reads TGTGCCAGCAGCCAAGATGGCGGGAGGGATGAGCAGTTCTTC. The chain couples TRBV7-2 to TRBJ2-1; 9 bases are a match to TRBD2. This CDR3 is built from 14 residues. Germline values: CDR1 SGHTA, CDR2 FQGNSA. The ends lost 5 bases at V and 8 bases at J; junction bases unmatched: 7.

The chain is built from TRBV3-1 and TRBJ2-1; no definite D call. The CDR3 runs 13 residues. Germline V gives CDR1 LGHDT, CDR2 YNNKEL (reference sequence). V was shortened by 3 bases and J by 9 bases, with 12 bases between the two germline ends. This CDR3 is CASSQLRISEQFF. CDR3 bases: TGTGCCAGCAGCCAGCTCCGTATTAGTGAGCAGTTCTTC.

For the CDR3, the DNA is TGTGCCAGCAGCTCCTATGAGCCGGATGGCTACACCTTC. Protein product: CASSSYEPDGYTF. The V gene is TRBV7-2, the J gene TRBJ1-2; D not certain. Germline V gene sequence: CDR1 SGHTA, CDR2 FQGNSA. The length of the CDR3 is 13 residues. Deletions cut 4 bases from V and 6 bases from J, with 12 bases between.

The CDR3 here is CASSPGLVIYGYTF. The CDR3 region has the DNA TGCGCCAGCAGCCCAGGCCTCGTTATCTATGGCTACACCTTC. The chain recombines TRBV4-3 with TRBJ1-2; D ambiguous. With 4 bases removed from V and 4 bases from J, the gap between germline ends came to 13 bases. Germline V lookup: CDR1 LGHNA, CDR2 YSLEER. CDR3 length: 14 amino acids.

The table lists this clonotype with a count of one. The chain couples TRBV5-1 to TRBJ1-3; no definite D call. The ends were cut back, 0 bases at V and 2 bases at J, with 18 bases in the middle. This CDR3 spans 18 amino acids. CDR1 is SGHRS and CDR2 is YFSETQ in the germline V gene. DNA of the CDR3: TGCGCCAGCAGCTTGGAATTCTACTCCGAGGGCCCTGGAAACACCATATATTTT. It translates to CASSLEFYSEGPGNTIYF.

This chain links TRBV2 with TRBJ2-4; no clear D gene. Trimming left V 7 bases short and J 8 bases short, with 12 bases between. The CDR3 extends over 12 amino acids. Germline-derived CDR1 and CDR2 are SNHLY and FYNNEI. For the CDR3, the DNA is TGTGCCAGCACGAGGACGGTCCACATTCAGTACTTC. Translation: CASTRTVHIQYF.

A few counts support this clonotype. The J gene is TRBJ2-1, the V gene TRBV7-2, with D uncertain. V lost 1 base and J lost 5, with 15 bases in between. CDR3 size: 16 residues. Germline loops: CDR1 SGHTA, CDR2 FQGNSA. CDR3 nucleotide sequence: TGTGCCAGCAGCTTAGGTGTTGTTGGCAGACACAATGAGCAGTTCTTC. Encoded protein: CASSLGVVGRHNEQFF.

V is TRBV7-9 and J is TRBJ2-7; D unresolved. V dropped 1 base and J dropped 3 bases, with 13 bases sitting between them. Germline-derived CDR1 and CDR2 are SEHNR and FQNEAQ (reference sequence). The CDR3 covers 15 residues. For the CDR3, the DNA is TGTGCCAGCAGCTTAGAAAAAGGGCCGATCTACGAGCAGTACTTC. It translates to CASSLEKGPIYEQYF.

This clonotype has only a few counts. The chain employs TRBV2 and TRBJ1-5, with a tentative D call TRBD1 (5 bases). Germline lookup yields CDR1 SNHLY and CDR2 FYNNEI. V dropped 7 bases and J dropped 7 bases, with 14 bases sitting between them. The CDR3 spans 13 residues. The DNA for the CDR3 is TGTGCCAGCACAGAGGGGAGAGGGCAGCCCCAGCATTTT. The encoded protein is CASTEGRGQPQHF.

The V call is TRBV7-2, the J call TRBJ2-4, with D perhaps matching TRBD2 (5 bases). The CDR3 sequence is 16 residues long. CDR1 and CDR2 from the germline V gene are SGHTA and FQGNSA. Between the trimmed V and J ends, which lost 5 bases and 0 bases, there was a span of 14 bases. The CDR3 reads CASSPRRDEAKNIQYF. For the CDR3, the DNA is TGTGCCAGCAGCCCCCGACGGGATGAAGCCAAAAACATTCAGTACTTC.

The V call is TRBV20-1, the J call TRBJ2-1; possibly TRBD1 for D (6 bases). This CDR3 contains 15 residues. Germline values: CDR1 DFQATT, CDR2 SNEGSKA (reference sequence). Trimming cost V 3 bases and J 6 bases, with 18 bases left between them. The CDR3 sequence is CSASPPGEFGNEQFF. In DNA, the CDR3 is TGCAGTGCTAGCCCCCCAGGGGAGTTTGGCAATGAGCAGTTCTTC.

CDR3 residues: CASRGSEQYF. In DNA, the CDR3 is TGTGCCAGCAGGGGAAGCGAGCAGTACTTC. This chain uses TRBV2 with TRBJ2-7; D unclear. CDR3 length: 10 amino acids. In germline, CDR1 is SNHLY, CDR2 FYNNEI. Trimming took off 6 bases at V and 6 bases at J, with 6 bases between the two ends.

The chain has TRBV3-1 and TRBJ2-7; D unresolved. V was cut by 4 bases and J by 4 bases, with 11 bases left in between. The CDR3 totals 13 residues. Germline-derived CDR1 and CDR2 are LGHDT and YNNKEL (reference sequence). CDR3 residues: CASSRGLDYEQYF. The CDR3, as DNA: TGTGCCAGCAGCCGCGGTTTAGATTACGAGCAGTACTTC.

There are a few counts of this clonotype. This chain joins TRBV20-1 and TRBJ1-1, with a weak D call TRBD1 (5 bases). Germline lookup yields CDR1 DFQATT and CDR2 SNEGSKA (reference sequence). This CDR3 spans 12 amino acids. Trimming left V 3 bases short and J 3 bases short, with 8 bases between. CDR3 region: CSASGGDTEAFF. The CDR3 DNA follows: TGCAGTGCTAGTGGGGGGGACACTGAAGCTTTCTTT.

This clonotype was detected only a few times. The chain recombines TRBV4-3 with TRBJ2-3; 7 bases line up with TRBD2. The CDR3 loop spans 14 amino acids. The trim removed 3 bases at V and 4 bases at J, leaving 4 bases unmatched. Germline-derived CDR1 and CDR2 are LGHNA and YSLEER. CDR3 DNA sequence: TGCGCCAGCAGCCAGGCTAGCGGAGCAGATACGCAGTATTTT. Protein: CASSQASGADTQYF.

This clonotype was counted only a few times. This CDR3 reads CASKEAVNTGELFF. The CDR3 nucleotides are TGTGCCAGCAAGGAAGCGGTGAACACCGGGGAGCTGTTTTTT. J is TRBJ2-2 and V is TRBV6-1, with TRBD2 as a possible D gene (5 bases). CDR1 MNHNS and CDR2 SASEGT come from the germline V gene. V was pared by 7 bases and J by 1 base, with 10 bases between. This CDR3 is built from 14 residues.

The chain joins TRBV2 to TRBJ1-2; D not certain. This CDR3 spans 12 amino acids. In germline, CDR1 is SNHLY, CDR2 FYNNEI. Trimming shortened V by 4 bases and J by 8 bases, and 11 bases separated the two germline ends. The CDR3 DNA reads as TGTGCCAGCAGTGGGGCAGGTCTGGGCTACACCTTC. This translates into CASSGAGLGYTF.

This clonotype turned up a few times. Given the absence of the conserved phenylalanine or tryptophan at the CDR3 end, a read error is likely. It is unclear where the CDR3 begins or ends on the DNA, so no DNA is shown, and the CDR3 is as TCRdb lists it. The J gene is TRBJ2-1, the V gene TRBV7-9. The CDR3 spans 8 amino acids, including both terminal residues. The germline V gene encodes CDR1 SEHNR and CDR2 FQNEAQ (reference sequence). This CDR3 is CASSSSWL.

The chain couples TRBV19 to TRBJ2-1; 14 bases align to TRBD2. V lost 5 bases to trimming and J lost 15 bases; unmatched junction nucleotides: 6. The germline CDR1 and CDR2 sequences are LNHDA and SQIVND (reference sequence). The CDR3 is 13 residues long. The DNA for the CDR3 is TGTGCCAGTAGTCTGGGACTAGCGGGAGTGGTGTTCTTC. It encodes CASSLGLAGVVFF.

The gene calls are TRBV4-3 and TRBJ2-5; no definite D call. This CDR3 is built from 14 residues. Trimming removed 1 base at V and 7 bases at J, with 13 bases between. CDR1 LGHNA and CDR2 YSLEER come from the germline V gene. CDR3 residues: CASSQGTGLRTQYF. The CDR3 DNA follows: TGCGCCAGCAGCCAAGGTACTGGTTTAAGGACCCAGTACTTC.

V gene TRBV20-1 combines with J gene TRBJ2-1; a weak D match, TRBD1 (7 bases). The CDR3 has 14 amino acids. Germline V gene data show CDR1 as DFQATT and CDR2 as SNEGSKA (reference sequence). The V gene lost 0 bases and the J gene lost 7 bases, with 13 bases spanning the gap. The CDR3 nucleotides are TGCAGTGCTAGAGATCGGAGGGGGCTTAATGAGCAGTTCTTC. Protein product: CSARDRRGLNEQFF.

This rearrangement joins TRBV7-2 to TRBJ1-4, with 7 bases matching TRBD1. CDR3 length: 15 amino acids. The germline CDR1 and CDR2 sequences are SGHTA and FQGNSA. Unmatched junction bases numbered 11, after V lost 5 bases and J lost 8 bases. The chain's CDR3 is CASSRDRALREKLFF. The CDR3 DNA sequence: TGTGCCAGCAGCAGAGACAGGGCCCTTAGGGAAAAACTGTTTTTT.